What follows are 12 T cell receptor beta chains derived from one specimen sequenced in a study of T cells in Graves' hyperthyroidism and ophthalmopathy. Regions amplified from RNA transcripts were the TCR beta CDR3 regions. The study used the HTBI primer set for a first-round RT-PCR of the TCR CDR3. TCRdb processed the multiplex PCR reads anew with MiXCR; each CDR3 protein has one entry. Altogether approximately 740,000 distinct CDR3 sequences are present, 12% to 15% being singletons, with the ten largest covering roughly 10%. The sample comprised blood. The receptor set was obtained from a woman aged 18-30 years with Graves' hyperthyroidism.

In this sample, this clonotype turned up a few times. The rearrangement links TRBV5-1 to TRBJ2-2; the match to TRBD2 covers 11 bases. V was clipped by 3 bases and J by 2 bases; unmatched bases: 6. This CDR3 is 17 amino acids long. Germline CDR1 and CDR2: SGHRS and YFSETQ. CDR3 bases: TGCGCCAGCAGCTCGCTGGGACTAGCGGCCAACACCGGGGAGCTGTTTTTT. It specifies CASSSLGLAANTGELFF.

At least ten counts were recorded for this clonotype. CDR3 amino acids: CASSFHEELNTEAFF. The CDR3 region has the DNA TGTGCCAGCAGTTTCCATGAGGAACTGAACACTGAAGCTTTCTTT. The rearrangement links TRBV28 to TRBJ1-1; D gene ambiguous. The CDR3 loop spans 15 amino acids. CDR1 and CDR2 from the germline V gene are MDHEN and SYDVKM. Between the trimmed V and J ends, which lost 3 bases and 0 bases, there was a span of 11 bases.

This clonotype was seen a handful of times. The V and J genes are TRBV2 and TRBJ1-5; 7 bases line up with TRBD1. With 10 bases clipped from V and 0 bases from J, the junction kept 6 bases outside the gene matches. Germline lookup yields CDR1 SNHLY and CDR2 FYNNEI. The CDR3 covers 14 residues. CDR3 in amino acids: CATQYRGSNQPQHF. Written as DNA, the CDR3 is TGTGCCACCCAATACAGGGGTAGCAATCAGCCCCAGCATTTT. Supplemented by reference TRBV2 and TRBJ1-5, the full variable domain reads EPEVTQTPSHQVTQMGQEVILRCVPISNHLYFYWYRQILGQKVEFLVSFYNNEISEKSEIFDDQFSVERPDGSNFTLKIRSTKLEDSAMYFCATQYRGSNQPQHFGDGTRLSIL.

This clonotype was observed many times. V gene TRBV11-3 combines with J gene TRBJ1-5; tentatively, D is TRBD1 (5 bases). The CDR3 sequence is 16 residues long. V lost 4 bases to trimming and J lost 0 bases, with 13 bases between them. Per germline, CDR1 SGHNT and CDR2 YENEEA. The CDR3 loop is CASSSRTGYSNQPQHF. CDR3 nucleotides: TGTGCCAGCAGCTCTCGTACAGGATATAGCAATCAGCCCCAGCATTTT.

Ten or more counts support this clonotype. In nucleotides, the CDR3 is TGCAGTGCTGGATCCCACCAGGCCCAGCATTTT. This gives the protein CSAGSHQAQHF. V is TRBV20-1 and J is TRBJ1-5, with D hard to call. With 5 bases removed from V and 11 bases from J, the gap between germline ends came to 13 bases. The CDR3 contains 11 residues. Germline CDR1 is DFQATT and CDR2 is SNEGSKA (reference sequence).

Details on this clonotype: Compared with germline, one end of the junction differs, possibly owing to a read error. This chain uses TRBV28 with TRBJ2-1; TRBD2 might be the D (6 bases). The CDR3 spans 13 residues. Germline values: CDR1 MDHEN, CDR2 SYDVKM. CDR3 nucleotide sequence: TGTGCCAGCAGTTTCCTAGCGAGCAATGGGCAGTTCTTC. Encoded protein: CASSFLASNGQFF.

The gene calls are TRBV3-1 and TRBJ2-3, with D possibly being TRBD2 (6 bases). The CDR3 is 16 residues long. The V end lost 0 bases, the J end lost 6 bases, and 16 bases lay between the germline ends. Germline V CDR1 and CDR2: LGHDT, YNNKEL (reference sequence). The CDR3 is CASSQDLTGVFDTQYF. The CDR3, as DNA: TGTGCCAGCAGCCAAGATCTTACGGGAGTTTTTGATACGCAGTATTTT.

The chain employs TRBV7-2 and TRBJ2-1; 13 positions match TRBD2. CDR3 length: 16 residues. V lost 1 base, J lost 9 bases, and 6 bases stayed unmatched. The germline V gene has CDR1 SGHTA and CDR2 FQGNSA. CDR3 nucleotide sequence: TGTGCCAGCAGCTTAGTCTCGGGACTAGCGGGATCTGAGCAGTTCTTC. This gives the protein CASSLVSGLAGSEQFF.

This sequence joins TRBV7-2 and TRBJ1-5, with 11 bases fitting TRBD1. The length of the CDR3 is 15 residues. Trimming cost V 5 bases and J 5 bases; bases outside gene matches: 5. CDR1 and CDR2 from the germline V gene are SGHTA and FQGNSA. The CDR3 spells CASSRTGGRDQPQHF. CDR3 coding DNA: TGTGCCAGCAGCAGGACAGGGGGCCGCGATCAGCCCCAGCATTTT.

This clonotype was detected only a few times. Being one base from a much bigger clone, this may be a read error. This chain joins TRBV6-2 or TRBV6-3 and TRBJ2-1; TRBD2 matches at 7 bases. CDR1 and CDR2 from the germline V gene are MNHEY and SVGEGT. The CDR3 loop spans 14 amino acids. The CDR3 loop reads CVSSPTTSWGEQFF. The CDR3 DNA is TGTGTCAGCAGTCCGACGACTAGCTGGGGTGAGCAGTTCTTC.

This clonotype was detected many times. J is TRBJ1-4 and V is TRBV2, with 8 bases lining up with TRBD1. The CDR3 runs 14 residues. CDR1 SNHLY and CDR2 FYNNEI come from the germline V gene. V dropped 10 bases and J dropped 8; count of bases not matched to a gene: 12. CDR3 sequence: CAITGQGGDEKLFF. In DNA, the CDR3 is TGTGCCATCACCGGACAGGGAGGAGACGAAAAACTGTTTTTT. The full variable domain, its missing parts supplied by reference TRBV2 and TRBJ1-4, is EPEVTQTPSHQVTQMGQEVILRCVPISNHLYFYWYRQILGQKVEFLVSFYNNEISEKSEIFDDQFSVERPDGSNFTLKIRSTKLEDSAMYFCAITGQGGDEKLFFGSGTQLSVL.

This clonotype came up many times. V gene TRBV11-2 combines with J gene TRBJ2-5; TRBD2 agrees at 9 bases. The V and J ends lost 4 bases and 2 bases, in that order; junction bases with no gene match: 8. The CDR3 contains 16 residues. The germline V gene encodes CDR1 SGHAT and CDR2 FQNNGV. CDR3 protein: CASSSGLAQSQETQYF. CDR3 DNA: TGTGCCAGCAGCTCAGGACTAGCGCAATCTCAAGAGACCCAGTACTTC.